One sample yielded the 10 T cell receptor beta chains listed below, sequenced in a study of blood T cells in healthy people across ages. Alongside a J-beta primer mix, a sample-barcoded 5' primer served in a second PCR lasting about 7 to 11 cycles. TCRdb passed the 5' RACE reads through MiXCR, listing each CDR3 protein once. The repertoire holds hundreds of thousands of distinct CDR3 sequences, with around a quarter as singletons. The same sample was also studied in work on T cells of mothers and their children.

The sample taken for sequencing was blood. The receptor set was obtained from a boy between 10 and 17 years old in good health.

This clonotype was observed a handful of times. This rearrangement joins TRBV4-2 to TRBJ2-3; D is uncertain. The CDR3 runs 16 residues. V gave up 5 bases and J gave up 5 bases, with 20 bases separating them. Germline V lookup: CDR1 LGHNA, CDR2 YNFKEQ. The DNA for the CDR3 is TGTGCCAGCAGCATTGAGAGAGACGGAACACAAGATACGCAGTATTTT. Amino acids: CASSIERDGTQDTQYF.

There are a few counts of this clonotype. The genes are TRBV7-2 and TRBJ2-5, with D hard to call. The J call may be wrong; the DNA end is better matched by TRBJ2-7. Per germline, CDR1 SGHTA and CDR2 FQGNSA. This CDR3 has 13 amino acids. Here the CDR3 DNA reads TGTGCCAGCAGCGGGAACGACCTTGACGAGCAGTACTTC. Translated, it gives CASSGNDLDEQYF.

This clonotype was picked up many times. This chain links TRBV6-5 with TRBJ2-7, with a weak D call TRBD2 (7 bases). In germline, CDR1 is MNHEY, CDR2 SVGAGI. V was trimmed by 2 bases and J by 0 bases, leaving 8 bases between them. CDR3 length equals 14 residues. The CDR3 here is CASSYGGASYEQYF. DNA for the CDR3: TGTGCCAGCAGTTACGGGGGGGCCTCCTACGAGCAGTACTTC.

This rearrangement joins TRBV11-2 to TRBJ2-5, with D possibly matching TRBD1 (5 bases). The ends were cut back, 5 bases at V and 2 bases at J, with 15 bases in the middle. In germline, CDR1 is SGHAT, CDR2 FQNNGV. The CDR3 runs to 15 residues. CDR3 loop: CASSAHSQGQETQYF. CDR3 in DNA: TGTGCCAGCAGCGCTCACTCGCAGGGTCAAGAGACCCAGTACTTC.

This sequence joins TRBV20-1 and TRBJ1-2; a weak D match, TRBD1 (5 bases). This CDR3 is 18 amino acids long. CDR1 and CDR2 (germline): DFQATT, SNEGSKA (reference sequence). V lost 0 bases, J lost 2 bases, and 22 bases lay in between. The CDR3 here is CSARDHASVPGTNYGYTF. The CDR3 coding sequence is TGCAGTGCTAGAGATCATGCGAGTGTTCCTGGGACCAACTATGGCTACACCTTC.

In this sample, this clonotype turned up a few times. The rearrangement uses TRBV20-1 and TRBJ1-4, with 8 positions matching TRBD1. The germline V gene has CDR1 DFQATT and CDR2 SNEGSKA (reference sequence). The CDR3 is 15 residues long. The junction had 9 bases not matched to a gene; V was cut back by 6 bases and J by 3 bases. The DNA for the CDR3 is TGCAGTGCCAGCCCCAGGGGGCGACCTAATGAAAAACTGTTTTTT. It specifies CSASPRGRPNEKLFF.

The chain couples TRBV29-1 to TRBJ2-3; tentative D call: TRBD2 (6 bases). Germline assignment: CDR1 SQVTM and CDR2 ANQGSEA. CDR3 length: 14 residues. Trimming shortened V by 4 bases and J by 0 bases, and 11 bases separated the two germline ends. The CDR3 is CSVVGLGSTDTQYF. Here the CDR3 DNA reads TGCAGCGTTGTGGGACTGGGAAGCACAGATACGCAGTATTTT.

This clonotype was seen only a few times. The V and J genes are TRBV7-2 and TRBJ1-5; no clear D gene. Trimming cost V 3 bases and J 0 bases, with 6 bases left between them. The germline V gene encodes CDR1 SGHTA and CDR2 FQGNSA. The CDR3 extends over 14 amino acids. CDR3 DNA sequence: TGTGCCAGCAGCTTTACAGTTAGCAATCAGCCCCAGCATTTT. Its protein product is CASSFTVSNQPQHF. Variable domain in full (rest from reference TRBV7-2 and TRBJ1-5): GAGVSQSPSNKVTEKGKDVELRCDPISGHTALYWYRQSLGQGLEFLIYFQGNSAPDKSGLPSDRFSAERTGGSVSTLTIQRTQQEDSAVYLCASSFTVSNQPQHFGDGTRLSIL.

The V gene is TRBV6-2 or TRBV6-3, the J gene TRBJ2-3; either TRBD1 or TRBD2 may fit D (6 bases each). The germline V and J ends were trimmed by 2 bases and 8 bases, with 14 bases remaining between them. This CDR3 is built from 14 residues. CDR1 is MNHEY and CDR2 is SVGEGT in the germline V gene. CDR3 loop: CASSYPGAPTTQYF. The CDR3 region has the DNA TGTGCCAGCAGTTACCCGGGGGCGCCGACTACGCAGTATTTT.

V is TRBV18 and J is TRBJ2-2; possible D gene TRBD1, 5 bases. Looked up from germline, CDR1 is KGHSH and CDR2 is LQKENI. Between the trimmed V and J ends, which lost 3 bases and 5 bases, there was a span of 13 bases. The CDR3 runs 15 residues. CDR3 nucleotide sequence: TGTGCCAGCTCACCCTACAGCGACAGAACCGGGGAGCTGTTTTTT. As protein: CASSPYSDRTGELFF.